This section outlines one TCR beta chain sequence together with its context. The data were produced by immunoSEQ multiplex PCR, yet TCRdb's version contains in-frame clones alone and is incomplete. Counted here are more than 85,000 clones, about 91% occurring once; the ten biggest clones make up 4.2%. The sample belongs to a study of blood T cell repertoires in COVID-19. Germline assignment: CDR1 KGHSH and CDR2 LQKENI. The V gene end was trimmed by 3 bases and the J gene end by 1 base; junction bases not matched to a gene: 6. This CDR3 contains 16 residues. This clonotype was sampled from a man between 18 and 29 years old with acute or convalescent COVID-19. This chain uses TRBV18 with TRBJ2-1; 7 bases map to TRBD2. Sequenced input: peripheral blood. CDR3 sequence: CASSPRTGGSYNEQFF. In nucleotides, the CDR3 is TGTGCCAGCTCACCCCGGACGGGGGGATCCTACAATGAGCAGTTCTTC.